This note documents a single T cell receptor (beta chain) sequence. These data originate in a study of blood T cell repertoires in COVID-19. Study at large: The United States, Italy and Spain were the sources of the acute and convalescent COVID-19 samples. The cDNA or gDNA used as material had been derived from T cells, B-cell-depleted T cells, or PBMCs.

This CDR3 has 11 residues. The germline CDR1 and CDR2 sequences are LGHDT and YNNKEL (reference sequence). V was clipped by 4 bases and J by 10 bases, with 10 bases between them. In the authors' workflow: Counts of nucleated cells, estimated from reference gene primer amplification, were obtained. Repertoires were generated with immunoSEQ multiplex PCR, while TCRdb's copy carries only in-frame clones and drops some. The V and J calls and clone size were taken over from that table, and D and trimming were inferred from the DNA. The profile covers about 210,000 clones, with around nine tenths appearing a single time and about 1.6% taken by the ten largest.

The sample taken for sequencing was peripheral blood. The chain has TRBV3-1 (or the pseudogene TRBV3-2) and TRBJ1-1, with a possible D match to TRBD1 (5 bases). This clonotype was obtained from a man younger than 35 with active or convalescent COVID-19. The CDR3 DNA follows: TGTGCCAGCAGCCGGGGCTCGGGAGCTTTCTTT. Its translation: CASSRGSGAFF.